This is a list of T cell receptor beta chains from one sample in a study of cytomegalovirus exposure and HLA in healthy donors. TCRdb keeps only in-frame clones here, not all; method: immunoSEQ multiplex PCR. The sample has approximately 100,000 clones; around 82% are singletons. The sequenced sample was PBMCs. Receptor source: a woman in her forties or fifties in good health and CMV-seropositive. Both conserved end residues are part of each CDR3. A D gene is named only where the DNA matches it firmly. Not every row has a clone size; where given, it reads once, few, many or a size class.

D gene,V gene,clone size,J gene,CDR3 protein,CDR3 DNA
-,TRBV12-5,-,TRBJ1-6,CASGLGGESPLHF,TGTGCTAGTGGTTTGGGGGGGGAATCACCCCTCCACTTT
-,TRBV19,-,TRBJ2-1,CASSIGRARKSYNEQFF,TGTGCCAGTAGTATTGGGCGGGCCCGAAAATCCTACAATGAGCAGTTCTTC
TRBD1,TRBV18,once,TRBJ1-4,CASSPRTGGDEKLFF,TGTGCCAGCTCACCTCGGACAGGGGGGGATGAAAAACTGTTTTTT
TRBD1,TRBV11-2,-,TRBJ1-1,CASSTLQGRYDTEAFF,TGTGCCAGCAGCACGCTACAGGGGCGGTACGACACTGAAGCTTTCTTT
TRBD2,TRBV19,-,TRBJ2-1,CASTVAGGISYNEQFF,TGTGCCAGTACGGTAGCGGGGGGAATCTCCTACAATGAGCAGTTCTTC
TRBD1,TRBV19,-,TRBJ1-2,CASSISDRARYGYTF,TGTGCCAGTAGTATAAGCGACAGGGCGAGGTATGGCTACACCTTC
-,TRBV6-5,-,TRBJ2-7,CASSKGTFYEQYF,TGTGCCAGCAGTAAAGGGACTTTCTACGAGCAGTACTTC
TRBD2,TRBV5-1,-,TRBJ2-3,CASSDRGGAADTQYF,TGCGCCAGCAGCGATCGCGGGGGGGCGGCAGATACGCAGTATTTT
-,TRBV30,-,TRBJ2-3,CAWSDSGLSTDTQYF,TGTGCCTGGAGCGATAGCGGACTTAGCACAGATACGCAGTATTTT
-,TRBV18,-,TRBJ2-4,CASSPSSGLAKNIQYF,TGTGCCAGCTCACCGTCGAGCGGTCTAGCCAAAAACATTCAGTACTTC
-,TRBV2,-,TRBJ1-5,CASSERSGERPQHF,TGTGCCAGCAGTGAAAGGTCAGGGGAACGGCCCCAGCATTTT
TRBD2,TRBV10-2,-,TRBJ2-1,CASSHGTNYNEQFF,TGCGCCAGCAGTCACGGGACTAACTACAATGAGCAGTTCTTC
-,TRBV7-2,-,TRBJ2-4,CASSSPPTSSAKNIQYF,TGTGCCAGCAGCTCCCCCCCCACTAGCTCTGCCAAAAACATTCAGTACTTC
-,TRBV4-1,once,TRBJ2-5,CASSQGPGVLPIKETQYF,TGCGCCAGCAGCCAAGGTCCCGGGGTCCTCCCTATCAAAGAGACCCAGTACTTC
-,TRBV7-9,few,TRBJ2-4,CASSPGQWNIQYF,TGTGCCAGCAGCCCCGGACAATGGAACATTCAGTACTTC
-,TRBV6-1,-,TRBJ1-4,CASSESRSATNEKLFF,TGTGCCAGCAGTGAATCAAGATCGGCAACTAATGAAAAACTGTTTTTT
TRBD1,TRBV19,-,TRBJ2-3,CASSTIQGDTQYF,TGTGCCAGTAGTACTATACAGGGGGATACGCAGTATTTT
TRBD2,TRBV18,-,TRBJ2-1,CASSLSGGLAEYNEQFF,TGTGCCAGCTCACTCAGCGGGGGGCTAGCGGAGTACAATGAGCAGTTCTTC
TRBD2,TRBV7-3,-,TRBJ2-1,CASSLSSGTSSYNEQFF,TGTGCCAGCAGCTTGTCTAGCGGGACAAGCTCCTACAATGAGCAGTTCTTC
-,TRBV7-9,-,TRBJ2-1,CSSSPRGLSYNEQFF,TGTTCCAGCAGCCCTCGGGGTCTCTCCTACAATGAGCAGTTCTTC
-,TRBV11-1,-,TRBJ1-1,CASSLGAGNTEAFF,TGTGCCAGCAGCTTAGGGGCGGGGAACACTGAAGCTTTCTTT
-,TRBV5-6,few,TRBJ1-1,CASSRPGGEAFF,TGTGCCAGCAGCCGACCGGGAGGTGAAGCTTTCTTT
-,TRBV9,-,TRBJ2-1,CASSVGVRGNEQFF,TGTGCCAGCAGCGTAGGGGTTAGGGGCAATGAGCAGTTCTTC
-,TRBV28,-,TRBJ1-1,CASSPQRTEAFF,TGTGCCAGCAGCCCCCAGAGGACTGAAGCTTTCTTT
-,TRBV9,-,TRBJ1-3,CASSVVGAAGNTIYF,TGTGCCAGCAGCGTAGTGGGGGCGGCTGGAAACACCATATATTTT
-,TRBV6-5,-,TRBJ1-5,CATSTESNQPQHF,TGTGCCACCTCGACAGAGAGCAATCAGCCCCAGCATTTT
TRBD1,TRBV4-1,once,TRBJ1-2,CASSQRSGTGNGYTF,TGCGCCAGCAGCCAGAGGAGCGGGACAGGGAATGGCTACACCTTC
TRBD2,TRBV6-1,-,TRBJ2-3,CASLSGRGDTQYF,TGTGCCAGCCTTAGCGGGAGAGGAGATACGCAGTATTTT
TRBD1,TRBV10-2,-,TRBJ1-2,CASSETGVLVSYGYTF,TGCGCCAGCAGTGAGACAGGGGTACTAGTATCCTATGGCTACACCTTC